These 19 T cell receptor beta chains originate from one sample sequenced in a study of cytomegalovirus exposure and HLA in healthy donors. The PCR contained 60 Vbeta and 13 Jbeta primers. Using immunoSEQ multiplex PCR, the repertoire was profiled, and TCRdb retains in-frame clones only, with some absent. The sample records around 190,000 clones, about 84% being singletons. Sequencing was performed on PBMCs. These TCRs come from a woman aged 25 to 39 in good health and CMV-seropositive.

This clone was seen a handful of times. The chain recombines TRBV12-5 with TRBJ2-7; 8 nucleotides agree with TRBD1. The CDR3 is 14 residues long. The V gene's germline CDR1 is LGHNT and CDR2 FRNRAP. After removal of 9 bases from V and 5 bases from J, the junction contained 12 bases not matched to a gene. The CDR3 DNA is TGTGCTAGGGGAGGACAGGGAATTAACAACGAGCAGTACTTC. This encodes CARGGQGINNEQYF.

This clone showed up just once. The chain combines TRBV4-3 with TRBJ2-4; D might be TRBD1 (5 bases). Trimming removed 0 bases at V and 0 bases at J, with 12 bases between. The CDR3 runs 17 residues. CDR1 is LGHNA, CDR2 YSLEER, per germline. The CDR3 DNA follows: TGCGCCAGCAGCCAAGAAAGTGGGGCGCTAGCCAAAAACATTCAGTACTTC. This encodes CASSQESGALAKNIQYF.

A few counts support this clone. CDR3 DNA sequence: TGTGCCAGCTCGGGGACTAGCGGGTACAATGAGCAGTTCTTC. Translated, it gives CASSGTSGYNEQFF. The chain links TRBV28 to TRBJ2-1, with 12 bases lining up with TRBD2. There are 14 residues in the CDR3. Per germline, CDR1 MDHEN and CDR2 SYDVKM. V lost 8 bases and J lost 4; bases outside the gene matches: 3.

J is TRBJ1-1 and V is TRBV13, with D uncertain. CDR3 size: 14 residues. The V end lost 0 bases, the J end lost 1 base, and 6 bases lay between the germline ends. Germline-derived CDR1 and CDR2 are PRHDT and FYEKMQ (reference sequence). The CDR3 region is CASSLGSQNTEAFF. Written as DNA, the CDR3 is TGTGCCAGCAGCTTAGGCAGTCAGAACACTGAAGCTTTCTTT. Full variable domain (missing parts from reference TRBV13 and TRBJ1-1): AAGVIQSPRHLIKEKRETATLKCYPIPRHDTVYWYQQGPGQDPQFLISFYEKMQSDKGSIPDRFSAQQFSDYHSELNMSSLELGDSALYFCASSLGSQNTEAFFGQGTRLTVV.

The chain carries TRBV18 and TRBJ2-7, with D tentatively TRBD1 (5 bases). CDR3 length: 14 amino acids. Germline CDR1 reads KGHSH; CDR2 reads LQKENI. The V end was cut by 0 bases, the J end by 5 bases, with 11 bases between. The chain's CDR3 is CASSPPGRGNEQYF. The CDR3 DNA sequence: TGTGCCAGCTCACCACCAGGTAGGGGCAACGAGCAGTACTTC.

The rearrangement joins TRBV29-1 to TRBJ2-3; D is possibly TRBD2 (5 bases). Germline values: CDR1 SQVTM, CDR2 ANQGSEA. CDR3 length: 13 amino acids. V was trimmed by 3 bases and J by 2 bases, leaving 9 bases between them. The CDR3 loop reads CSVEGGFTDTQYF. CDR3 DNA: TGCAGCGTTGAGGGCGGGTTCACAGATACGCAGTATTTT.

The chain joins TRBV9 to TRBJ2-5, with a weak D call TRBD2 (5 bases). The germline CDR1 and CDR2 sequences are SGDLS and YYNGEE. Trimming removed 3 bases from V and 6 bases from J, with 9 bases in between. There are 12 residues in the CDR3. CDR3 nucleotide sequence: TGTGCCAGCAGCGGAGTAGCGAAGACCCAGTACTTC. The encoded protein is CASSGVAKTQYF.

The chain is built from TRBV11-2 and TRBJ1-1, with D unclear. The V gene lost 6 bases and the J gene lost 0 bases, with 8 bases spanning the gap. CDR1 is SGHAT and CDR2 is FQNNGV in the germline V gene. The CDR3 is made up of 13 amino acids. The chain's CDR3 is CASRAQMNTEAFF. The CDR3 bases are TGTGCCAGCAGGGCACAAATGAACACTGAAGCTTTCTTT.

The gene calls are TRBV5-1 and TRBJ2-7; possible D gene TRBD1, 6 bases. V lost 0 bases and J 3 bases, leaving 13 bases between the germline ends. CDR1 SGHRS and CDR2 YFSETQ come from the germline V gene. There are 15 residues in the CDR3. CDR3 amino acids: CASSLDQGTRYEQYF. The CDR3 coding sequence is TGCGCCAGCAGCTTGGATCAGGGGACCCGCTACGAGCAGTACTTC.

V gene TRBV5-1 combines with J gene TRBJ2-7, with no clear D. Germline V gene lookup returns CDR1 SGHRS and CDR2 YFSETQ. The CDR3 spans 13 residues. The V and J ends lost 2 bases and 2 bases respectively, with 8 bases between them. CDR3 protein: CASSLTATYEQYF. The CDR3 DNA follows: TGCGCCAGCAGCTTAACAGCAACCTACGAGCAGTACTTC. Based on the CDR3 plus reference TRBV5-1 and TRBJ2-7, the full variable domain is KAGVTQTPRYLIKTRGQQVTLSCSPISGHRSVSWYQQTPGQGLQFLFEYFSETQRNKGNFPGRFSGRQFSNSRSEMNVSTLELGDSALYLCASSLTATYEQYFGPGTRLTVT.

This clone was detected a few times. The V and J genes are TRBV7-2 and TRBJ2-7; perhaps TRBD2 as D (7 bases). The CDR3 runs to 14 residues. Germline V gene data show CDR1 as SGHTA and CDR2 as FQGNSA. The CDR3 sequence is CATGGGGSSYEQYF. The CDR3 nucleotides are TGTGCGACCGGGGGAGGGGGTAGCTCCTACGAGCAGTACTTC.

The gene calls are TRBV7-2 and TRBJ1-1; D unclear. The CDR3 runs 11 residues. V gave up 3 bases and J gave up 7 bases, with 6 bases separating them. Germline CDR1 SGHTA, CDR2 FQGNSA. The CDR3 loop reads CASSLVSEAFF. The CDR3 DNA reads as TGTGCCAGCAGCTTGGTGAGTGAAGCTTTCTTT. The variable domain in full, with the rest retrieved from reference TRBV7-2 and TRBJ1-1, is GAGVSQSPSNKVTEKGKDVELRCDPISGHTALYWYRQSLGQGLEFLIYFQGNSAPDKSGLPSDRFSAERTGGSVSTLTIQRTQQEDSAVYLCASSLVSEAFFGQGTRLTVV.

The chain combines TRBV19 with TRBJ2-4, with TRBD2 identical over 11 bases. Germline CDR1 is LNHDA and CDR2 is SQIVND (reference sequence). The junction had 7 bases not matched to a gene; V was cut back by 6 bases and J by 6 bases. The CDR3 is 15 amino acids. The CDR3 coding sequence is TGTGCCAGTAGGGAGACTAGCGGGGTCGCAAACATTCAGTACTTC. Translated, it gives CASRETSGVANIQYF. The variable domain in full, with the rest retrieved from reference TRBV19 and TRBJ2-4, is DGGITQSPKYLFRKEGQNVTLSCEQNLNHDAMYWYRQDPGQGLRLIYYSQIVNDFQKGDIAEGYSVSREKKESFPLTVTSAQKNPTAFYLCASRETSGVANIQYFGAGTRLSVL.

This clone appeared once. This chain links TRBV19 with TRBJ1-2; D perhaps matches TRBD1 (6 bases). Trimming took 4 bases from V and 4 from J, leaving 13 bases between them. Germline V gene data show CDR1 as LNHDA and CDR2 as SQIVND (reference sequence). The CDR3 loop spans 14 amino acids. The CDR3 nucleotides read TGTGCCAGTAGTACTTGGACAGATTTCTATGGCTACACCTTC. It yields the protein CASSTWTDFYGYTF.

A single count supports this clone. This chain uses TRBV11-2 with TRBJ2-3; D gene unclear. The ends were cut back, 5 bases at V and 2 bases at J, with 8 bases in the middle. The CDR3 covers 13 residues. Germline CDR1 and CDR2: SGHAT and FQNNGV. The CDR3 here is CASSPFYTDTQYF. The CDR3 region has the DNA TGTGCCAGCAGCCCCTTCTACACAGATACGCAGTATTTT.

The rearrangement joins TRBV4-1 to TRBJ1-6, with 8 positions matching TRBD1. Germline V gene data show CDR1 as MGHRA and CDR2 as YSYEKL. The CDR3 extends over 14 amino acids. J was trimmed by 9 bases and V by 4 bases; bases with no gene match: 5. This CDR3 reads CASSRQGSGSPLHF. CDR3 sequence (DNA): TGCGCCAGCAGCCGACAGGGGTCCGGTTCACCCCTCCACTTT.

V is TRBV28 and J is TRBJ1-2; 8 bases are shared with TRBD1. This CDR3 is built from 16 residues. V gave up 5 bases and J gave up 6 bases; unmatched junction bases: 14. Germline CDR1 is MDHEN and CDR2 is SYDVKM. The CDR3 sequence: CASSTGQGDLRNGYTF. The CDR3 region has the DNA TGTGCCAGCAGTACCGGACAGGGCGACTTGAGAAATGGCTACACCTTC.

This clone was detected only once. The chain recombines TRBV28 with TRBJ1-2, with D unclear. Trimming took off 7 bases at V and 2 bases at J, with 8 bases between the two ends. The length of the CDR3 is 12 residues. The V gene's germline CDR1 is MDHEN and CDR2 SYDVKM. The CDR3 bases are TGTGCCAGCACAATCGGGAACTATGGCTACACCTTC. The encoded protein is CASTIGNYGYTF.

This chain uses TRBV30 with TRBJ1-1; D is perhaps TRBD1 (6 bases). The germline V and J ends were trimmed by 2 bases and 12 bases, with 10 bases remaining between them. The CDR3 length is 10 residues. Looked up from germline, CDR1 is GTSNPN and CDR2 is SVGIG (reference sequence). CDR3 region: CAWSYRVTFF. CDR3 nucleotides: TGTGCCTGGAGTTACAGGGTGACTTTCTTT.